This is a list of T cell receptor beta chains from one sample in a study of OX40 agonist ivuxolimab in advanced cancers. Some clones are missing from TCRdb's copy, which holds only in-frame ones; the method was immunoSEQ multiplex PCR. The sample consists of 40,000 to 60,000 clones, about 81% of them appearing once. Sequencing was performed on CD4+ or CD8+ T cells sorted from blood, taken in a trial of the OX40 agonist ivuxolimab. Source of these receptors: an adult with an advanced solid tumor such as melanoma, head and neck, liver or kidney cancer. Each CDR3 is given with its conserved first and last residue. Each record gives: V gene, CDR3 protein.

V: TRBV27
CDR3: CASSLNRNTGELFF

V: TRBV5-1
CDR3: CASSPRMEGEKLFF

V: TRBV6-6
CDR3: CASSYTGGRTGELFF

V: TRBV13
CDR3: CASSLNLRESSSSSYNEQFF

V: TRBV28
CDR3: CASSFRGSTEAFF

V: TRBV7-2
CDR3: CASSVSSYEQYF

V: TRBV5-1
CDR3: CASTTRAGGGDNEQFF

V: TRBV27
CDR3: CASRAGWSPLHF

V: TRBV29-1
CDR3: CSGKGVGTEAFF

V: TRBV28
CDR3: CASSLSGTWREGPQIYNEQFF

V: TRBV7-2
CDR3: CASSLAGLAGLSTDTQYF

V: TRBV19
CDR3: CASSMGDGLGGYTF

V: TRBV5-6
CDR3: CASGLAGGREQYF

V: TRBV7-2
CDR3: CASSLNSGYEQFF

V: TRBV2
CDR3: CASKKGATQETQYF

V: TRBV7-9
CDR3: CASSFRGLGVNALNTEAFF

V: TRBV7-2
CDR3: CASSLAFSLLNPYEQYF

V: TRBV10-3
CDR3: CAISDVRDSLNGYTF

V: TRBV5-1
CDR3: CASSRQGISSDEQYF

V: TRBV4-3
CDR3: CASSQGVRGRNIQYF

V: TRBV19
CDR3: CASSARGLAGGAEQFF

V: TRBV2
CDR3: CASRTDSGNTIYF

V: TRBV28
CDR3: CASSSSSGSSYNEQFF

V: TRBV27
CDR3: CASRQGATYNEQFF

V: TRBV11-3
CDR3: CASSLRLAAYNEQFF

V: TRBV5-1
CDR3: CASSSLGDDTQYF